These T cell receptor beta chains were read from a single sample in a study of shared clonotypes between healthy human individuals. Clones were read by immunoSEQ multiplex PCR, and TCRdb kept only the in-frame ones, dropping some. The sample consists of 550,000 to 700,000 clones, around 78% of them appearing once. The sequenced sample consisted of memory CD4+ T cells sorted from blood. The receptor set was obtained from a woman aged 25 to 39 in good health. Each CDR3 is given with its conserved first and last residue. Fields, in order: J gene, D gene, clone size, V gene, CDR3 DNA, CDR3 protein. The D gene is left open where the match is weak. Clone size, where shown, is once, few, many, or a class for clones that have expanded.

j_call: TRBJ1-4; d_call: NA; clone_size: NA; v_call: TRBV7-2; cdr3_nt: TGTGCCAGCTCGCCAAGGACTAATGAAAAACTGTTTTTT; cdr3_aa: CASSPRTNEKLFF
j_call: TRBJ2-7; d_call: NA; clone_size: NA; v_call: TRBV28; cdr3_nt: TGTGCCAGCAGTCCCCCGGACACACCTAGGCTCTACGAGCAGTACTTC; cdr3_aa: CASSPPDTPRLYEQYF
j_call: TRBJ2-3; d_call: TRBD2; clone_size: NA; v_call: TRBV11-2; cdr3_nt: TGTGCCAGCAGCTTAACACACGCGGGAGGGGGGACAGATACGCAGTATTTT; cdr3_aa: CASSLTHAGGGTDTQYF
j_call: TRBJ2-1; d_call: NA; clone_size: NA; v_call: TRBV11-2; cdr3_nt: TGTGCCAGCAGTTTCCAGGGGCCGGATGAGCAGTTCTTC; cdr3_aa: CASSFQGPDEQFF
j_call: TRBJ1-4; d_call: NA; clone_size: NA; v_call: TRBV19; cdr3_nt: TGTGCCAGTAGTATATCCCCTTCTTGGAGACCGAAGTTTAATGAAAAACTGTTTTTT; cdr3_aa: CASSISPSWRPKFNEKLFF
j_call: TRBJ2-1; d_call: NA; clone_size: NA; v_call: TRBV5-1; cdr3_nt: TGCGCCAGCAGCTCCGACAGGATCGCCTACAATGAGCAGTTCTTC; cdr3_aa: CASSSDRIAYNEQFF
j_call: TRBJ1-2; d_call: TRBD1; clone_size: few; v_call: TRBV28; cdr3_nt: TGTGCCAGCATTCTACAGGGGCAAATTGGTGGCTACACCTTC; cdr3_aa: CASILQGQIGGYTF
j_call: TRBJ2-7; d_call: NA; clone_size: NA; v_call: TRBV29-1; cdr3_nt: TGCAGCGTTGTAGGCCGGGACGGGTCGCGGGAGCAGTACTTC; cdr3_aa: CSVVGRDGSREQYF
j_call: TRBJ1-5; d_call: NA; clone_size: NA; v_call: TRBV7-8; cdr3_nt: TGTGCCAGCAGCACCCGGGACGGGGAGGTCCATCAGCCCCAGCATTTT; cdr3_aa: CASSTRDGEVHQPQHF
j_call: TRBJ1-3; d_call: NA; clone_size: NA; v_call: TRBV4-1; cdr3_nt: TGCGCCAGCAGCCAGACATACCAAGACTCTGGAAACACCATATATTTT; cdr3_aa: CASSQTYQDSGNTIYF
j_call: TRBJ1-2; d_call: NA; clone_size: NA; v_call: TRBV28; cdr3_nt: TGTGCCAGCACCTCATTCGGGGATATCTATGGCTACACCTTC; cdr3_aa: CASTSFGDIYGYTF
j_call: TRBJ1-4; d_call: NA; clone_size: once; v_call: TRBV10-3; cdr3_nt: TGTGCCATCAGTCCGGACAGTGGAAGACTGTTTTTT; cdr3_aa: CAISPDSGRLFF
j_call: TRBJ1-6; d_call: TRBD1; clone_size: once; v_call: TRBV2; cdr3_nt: TGTGCCAGCAGTGACACGGGACAGGGGAATTCACCCCTCCACTTT; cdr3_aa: CASSDTGQGNSPLHF
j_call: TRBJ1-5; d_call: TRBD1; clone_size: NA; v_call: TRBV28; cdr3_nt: TGTGCCAGCCAGTACCGACAGGGCGGTTATAGCAATCAGCCCCAGCATTTT; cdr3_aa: CASQYRQGGYSNQPQHF
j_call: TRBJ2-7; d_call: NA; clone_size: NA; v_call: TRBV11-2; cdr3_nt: TGTGCCAGCACCCCACAAAGATCCTACGAGCAGTACTTC; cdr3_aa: CASTPQRSYEQYF
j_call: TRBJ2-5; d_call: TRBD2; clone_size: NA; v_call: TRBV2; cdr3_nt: TGTGCCAGCAGCAACGGGGGGGAGACCCAGTACTTC; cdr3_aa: CASSNGGETQYF